These 20 T cell receptor beta chains came from one sample sequenced in a study of blood T cell repertoires in COVID-19. Profiling relied on immunoSEQ multiplex PCR, and the TCRdb table lists in-frame clones only, not all of them. Of around 310,000 clones listed, nearly 90% are singletons. Sequencing was done on a sample of PBMCs or T cells enriched from blood (not recorded which). These receptors originate from a woman aged 25-40 years who had recovered from COVID-19.

J is TRBJ2-1 and V is TRBV19; the match to TRBD2 covers 13 bases. The germline V gene encodes CDR1 LNHDA and CDR2 SQIVND (reference sequence). There are 16 residues in the CDR3. V lost 7 bases to trimming and J lost 4 bases; unmatched junction nucleotides: 7. CDR3 bases: TGTGCCAGTAACCCACCGGGACTAGCGGGATACAATGAGCAGTTCTTC. Its protein is CASNPPGLAGYNEQFF.

The chain couples TRBV29-1 to TRBJ1-1, with 8 bases aligning to TRBD1. The CDR3 is made up of 16 amino acids. CDR1 and CDR2 from the germline V gene are SQVTM and ANQGSEA. V trimming: 4 bases; J trimming: 3 bases; junction bases outside the gene matches: 13. The CDR3 sequence is CSVGNRGLVQDTEAFF. Here the CDR3 DNA reads TGCAGCGTTGGAAACAGGGGGTTGGTTCAGGACACTGAAGCTTTCTTT.

V usage is TRBV6-5 and J usage is TRBJ1-5; D call uncertain. The CDR3 runs to 15 residues. Germline V gene data show CDR1 as MNHEY and CDR2 as SVGAGI. Trimming pared 8 bases from V and 0 bases from J, leaving 14 bases between. The CDR3 spells CASAEGSYSNQPQHF. CDR3 coding DNA: TGTGCCAGCGCAGAGGGCAGTTATAGCAATCAGCCCCAGCATTTT.

The chain links TRBV5-8 to TRBJ1-1; 8 bases are a match to TRBD1. This CDR3 spans 14 amino acids. The V segment lost 3 bases and the J segment 5 bases; nucleotides outside the gene matches: 6. The germline CDR1 and CDR2 sequences are SGHTS and YDEGEE. Here the CDR3 DNA reads TGTGCCAGCAGCTCCGGACAGGGAAGGACTGAAGCTTTCTTT. Its protein product is CASSSGQGRTEAFF.

The chain has TRBV27 and TRBJ1-2, with D perhaps matching TRBD1 (6 bases). V dropped 6 bases and J dropped 7 bases, with 24 bases sitting between them. Germline CDR1 is MNHEY and CDR2 is SMNVEV (reference sequence). The CDR3 contains 16 residues. As DNA, the CDR3 is TGTGCCAGCAGCAACCCCTTAAGGCGGACAGTGACTGGCTACACCTTC. Encoded protein: CASSNPLRRTVTGYTF.

The rearrangement links TRBV19 to TRBJ2-1; TRBD2 matches 11 bases. The germline V gene encodes CDR1 LNHDA and CDR2 SQIVND (reference sequence). The CDR3 length is 16 residues. V lost 5 bases and J lost 8; bases outside the gene matches: 11. DNA for the CDR3: TGTGCCAGTAGTCTCCCTAGCGGGAGGAGTGGAGATGAGCAGTTCTTC. Translating it yields CASSLPSGRSGDEQFF.

V is TRBV7-2 and J is TRBJ2-1; 7 bases are shared with TRBD2. The J segment lost 5 bases and the V segment lost 2 bases, leaving 12 bases of the junction unmatched. This CDR3 is 17 amino acids long. Germline CDR1 reads SGHTA; CDR2 reads FQGNSA. CDR3 loop: CASSLQVRREFNNEQFF. DNA for the CDR3: TGTGCCAGCAGCTTACAGGTCCGGCGGGAGTTTAACAATGAGCAGTTCTTC.

The CDR3: CAWTPAGTRREKLFF. For the CDR3, the DNA is TGTGCCTGGACCCCCGCCGGGACTCGCCGGGAAAAACTGTTTTTT. The rearrangement uses TRBV30 and TRBJ1-4, with D possibly TRBD1 on 5 matching bases. The CDR3 length is 15 residues. Germline values: CDR1 GTSNPN, CDR2 SVGIG (reference sequence). Deletions cut 4 bases from V and 8 bases from J, with 20 bases between.

This chain uses TRBV28 with TRBJ1-6; no reliable D call. The CDR3 has 13 amino acids. Trimming cost V 4 bases and J 9 bases, with 10 bases left between them. CDR1 is MDHEN, CDR2 SYDVKM, per germline. For the CDR3, the DNA is TGTGCCAGCAGTTCCCCGGTCCCTTCACCCCTCCACTTT. It yields the protein CASSSPVPSPLHF.

This clone was seen more than once but under ten times. The chain carries TRBV28 and TRBJ2-2; tentative D call: TRBD2 (5 bases). The V and J ends lost 6 bases and 1 base respectively, with 12 bases between them. Germline V gene data show CDR1 as MDHEN and CDR2 as SYDVKM. This CDR3 comprises 15 residues. The CDR3 protein is CASRIVALNTGELFF. The CDR3 DNA reads TGTGCCAGCAGGATCGTAGCGCTGAACACCGGGGAGCTGTTTTTT. Looking up the rest from reference TRBV28 and TRBJ2-2 gives the full variable domain: DVKVTQSSRYLVKRTGEKVFLECVQDMDHENMFWYRQDPGLGLRLIYFSYDVKMKEKGDIPEGYSVSREKKERFSLILESASTNQTSMYLCASRIVALNTGELFFGEGSRLTVL.

This clone was recorded once. The chain couples TRBV5-6 to TRBJ1-4; no clear D gene. The germline V and J ends were trimmed by 4 bases and 5 bases, with 12 bases remaining between them. Germline V gene lookup returns CDR1 SGHDT and CDR2 YYEEEE. This CDR3 spans 14 amino acids. CDR3 DNA sequence: TGTGCCAGCAGCGCTGGTGCGCCAAATGAAAAACTGTTTTTT. It is translated as CASSAGAPNEKLFF.

CDR3 coding DNA: TGTGCCAGCTCACCCTCCGTCACAGGGGCTGAAGCTTTCTTT. Translating it yields CASSPSVTGAEAFF. The chain is built from TRBV18 and TRBJ1-1; 7 bases map to TRBD1. CDR1 is KGHSH, CDR2 LQKENI, per germline. The CDR3 is 14 amino acids. V lost 3 bases, J lost 6 bases, and 7 bases stayed unmatched.

The rearrangement joins TRBV10-1 to TRBJ2-7; possible D gene TRBD1, 6 bases. Germline CDR1 WNHNN, CDR2 SYGVQD (reference sequence). Trimming cost V 6 bases and J 4 bases, with 13 bases left between them. The CDR3 totals 13 residues. CDR3 coding DNA: TGCGCCAGCAGGCTGGGGGCTGGGTACGAGCAGTACTTC. It specifies CASRLGAGYEQYF.

The V call is TRBV7-6, the J call TRBJ2-1; 7 positions agree with TRBD1. Germline V gene lookup returns CDR1 SGHVS and CDR2 FNYEAQ. CDR3 size: 18 residues. Trimming took 1 base from V and 3 from J; bases not matched to a gene: 12. The CDR3, as DNA: TGTGCCAGCAGCTTAGGGGCCCGATGGGGACAGATCTACAATGAGCAGTTCTTC. Translation gives CASSLGARWGQIYNEQFF.

This sequence joins TRBV28 and TRBJ1-1; 9 nucleotides match TRBD1. The V and J ends lost 4 bases and 1 base, in that order; junction bases with no gene match: 1. The germline V gene has CDR1 MDHEN and CDR2 SYDVKM. The CDR3 length is 14 residues. CDR3: CASSWDRANTEAFF. The DNA of the CDR3 is TGTGCCAGCAGTTGGGACAGGGCGAACACTGAAGCTTTCTTT. Full variable domain (outside the CDR3, taken from reference TRBV28 and TRBJ1-1): DVKVTQSSRYLVKRTGEKVFLECVQDMDHENMFWYRQDPGLGLRLIYFSYDVKMKEKGDIPEGYSVSREKKERFSLILESASTNQTSMYLCASSWDRANTEAFFGQGTRLTVV.

The chain combines TRBV24-1 with TRBJ2-2; weak D call: TRBD1 (5 bases). The CDR3 spans 13 residues. Germline V gene sequence: CDR1 KGHDR, CDR2 SFDVKD. V was shortened by 7 bases and J by 1 base, with 6 bases between the two germline ends. The CDR3 nucleotides read TGTGCCACCAGAGGACAGAACACCGGGGAGCTGTTTTTT. This codes for CATRGQNTGELFF.

This chain links TRBV30 with TRBJ2-7; a weak D match, TRBD1 (6 bases). The V end was cut by 5 bases, the J end by 2 bases, with 13 bases between. CDR1 and CDR2 from the germline V gene are GTSNPN and SVGIG (reference sequence). The CDR3 contains 13 residues. CDR3 loop: CAWSRGWAYEQYF. CDR3 DNA: TGTGCCTGGTCTAGGGGGTGGGCCTACGAGCAGTACTTC.

The rearrangement links TRBV6-5 to TRBJ1-1; 8 bases map to TRBD1. The CDR3 length is 15 residues. The germline gives CDR1 MNHEY, CDR2 SVGAGI. With V trimmed by 6 bases and J by 1 base, 7 bases remained unmatched. The CDR3 is CASRRGQDPNTEAFF. The CDR3 DNA follows: TGTGCCAGCAGGAGGGGACAGGACCCGAACACTGAAGCTTTCTTT.

The rearrangement links TRBV28 to TRBJ1-5; D remains unclear. The CDR3 has 16 amino acids. CDR1 is MDHEN, CDR2 SYDVKM, per germline. The V end was cut by 5 bases, the J end by 2 bases, with 16 bases between. The chain's CDR3 is CASSPLVRGGNQPQHF. CDR3 nucleotides: TGTGCCAGCAGTCCCTTGGTACGAGGAGGCAATCAGCCCCAGCATTTT.

This sequence joins TRBV3-1 (or the pseudogene TRBV3-2) and TRBJ1-1, with 8 bases aligning to TRBD1. CDR1 and CDR2 (germline): LGHDT, YNNKEL (reference sequence). Unmatched junction bases numbered 4, after V lost 3 bases and J lost 1 base. The CDR3 runs 15 residues. In DNA form, the CDR3 reads TGTGCCAGCAGCCAGTGGGACAGGTCGAACACTGAAGCTTTCTTT. As protein: CASSQWDRSNTEAFF.